This is a list of T cell receptor beta chains from one sample in a study of T cell repertoires in cytomegalovirus infection. Their recognized antigens are unknown. One entry per CDR3 protein, called by TCRdb with MiXCR from the reads. Here the sample spans about a million distinct CDR3 sequences, roughly 31% being singletons. Specimen: cultured CD8+ T cells from PBMCs, collected from culture after CMV antigen stimulation. The receptor source for this set is a human donor in good health (CMV status not recorded). Some clones in this sample may be carry-over from other donors' samples. Each CDR3 is given with its conserved first and last residue. The order of the fields is V gene, J gene, clone size, D gene, CDR3 DNA, CDR3 protein. D genes are given only for firm matches. The size entry is marked missing in some rows and otherwise reads once, few, many or a size class.

>TRBV7-8|TRBJ2-1|few|TRBD2
TGTGCCAGCATGACCGGGGGGTGGAATACCATTGATGAGCAGTTCTTC
CASMTGGWNTIDEQFF
>TRBV15|TRBJ2-3|medium-sized|TRBD2
TGTGCCACCAGCATCCAAATCCGACTAGCGGGGCCAAGGGACACAGATACGCAGTATTTT
CATSIQIRLAGPRDTDTQYF
>TRBV4-1|TRBJ1-2|few|-
TGCGCCAGCAGCCAAGAAGGAGAGGAGTTTTATGGCTACACCTTC
CASSQEGEEFYGYTF
>TRBV7-2|TRBJ1-6|many|TRBD1
TGTGCCAGCAGCTCAGGGGACAGGGAACTCTATAATTCACCCCTCCACTTT
CASSSGDRELYNSPLHF
>TRBV7-6|TRBJ1-4|-|-
TGTGCCAGCAGCTCCTTCACAGGGACTAATGAAAAACTGTTTTTT
CASSSFTGTNEKLFF
>TRBV19|TRBJ2-2|-|-
TGTGCCAGTAGTATGCCCAGGACCGGGGAGCTGTTTTTT
CASSMPRTGELFF
>TRBV6-2/TRBV6-3|TRBJ2-2|once|-
TGTGCCAGCAACCTGGGAGCTGGGGAGCTGTTTTTT
CASNLGAGELFF
>TRBV12-3/TRBV12-4|TRBJ2-1|-|TRBD1
TGTGCCAGCAGTTTGAAGGGGGCGCTATGGAATGAGCAGTTCTTC
CASSLKGALWNEQFF
>TRBV11-2|TRBJ1-2|many|TRBD1
TGTGCCAGCAGCTTACCCCCCCAGGGGGTCGGTGGCTACACCTTC
CASSLPPQGVGGYTF
>TRBV29-1|TRBJ2-1|-|TRBD1
TGCAGCGTTGAAGACCTACAGGGGAACTACAATGAGCAGTTCTTC
CSVEDLQGNYNEQFF
>TRBV10-3|TRBJ2-2|few|TRBD1
TGTGCCATCAGTGAGTCGGGACAGGGGGGTCCCGGCACCGGGGAGCTGTTTTTT
CAISESGQGGPGTGELFF
>TRBV7-9|TRBJ2-5|-|-
TGTGCCAGCAGCGCCGCAGGGGCCTCGGAGACCCAGTACTTC
CASSAAGASETQYF
>TRBV7-6|TRBJ1-3|many|-
TGTGCCAGCACAACGACGGGAGTTGGAAACACCATATATTTT
CASTTTGVGNTIYF
>TRBV28|TRBJ1-5|-|TRBD1
TGTGCCAGCAGGAGTACGACAGGGCCGGCGATAGGTCAGCCCCAGCATTTT
CASRSTTGPAIGQPQHF
>TRBV7-6|TRBJ1-1|-|-
TGTGCCAGCAGCCCCCGATCGAATGGGAACACTGAAGCTTTCTTT
CASSPRSNGNTEAFF
>TRBV27|TRBJ2-7|-|-
TGTGCCAGCAGTTTATCGTCAGGGGCCCTCTACGAGCAGTACTTC
CASSLSSGALYEQYF
>TRBV4-3|TRBJ1-5|few|TRBD1
TGCGCCAGCAGCCAAGGGGTCACGGGACAGCATAGCAATCAGCCCCAGCATTTT
CASSQGVTGQHSNQPQHF
>TRBV24-1|TRBJ2-1|-|-
TGTGCCACCAGTGATTTAAAGGATTCCGAATCCAATGAGCAGTTCTTC
CATSDLKDSESNEQFF
>TRBV28|TRBJ2-1|-|-
TGTGCCAGCAGTTTCCCTCAGATCAACAATGAGCAGTTCTTC
CASSFPQINNEQFF
>TRBV7-9|TRBJ2-7|many|-
TGTGCCAGCAGCTTATTTGTGGGGTTGGACAGCTACGAGCAGTACTTC
CASSLFVGLDSYEQYF
>TRBV6-2/TRBV6-3|TRBJ1-6|few|-
TGTGCCAGCAGAAGAGGGGAATATAATTCACCCCTCCACTTT
CASRRGEYNSPLHF
>TRBV15|TRBJ2-1|few|-
TGTGCCACCAGCGGCCCGTCCCATGAGCAGTTCTTC
CATSGPSHEQFF
>TRBV6-5|TRBJ2-1|-|TRBD2
TGTGCCAGCAACCCAGGGAGGGTACCAATACAATACAATGAGCAGTTCTTC
CASNPGRVPIQYNEQFF
>TRBV5-1|TRBJ2-5|few|TRBD1
TGCGCCAGCAGCACCGGACAGGGAGCAGAGACCCAGTACTTC
CASSTGQGAETQYF
>TRBV9|TRBJ2-1|-|TRBD2
TGTGCCAGCAGCGTGGTCAGCGGGGGGGCTAGATCTGAGCAGTTCTTC
CASSVVSGGARSEQFF
>TRBV29-1|TRBJ2-5|-|TRBD1
TGCAGCGTTTCCAGACAGGGGGCCTCAATGGAGACCCAGTACTTC
CSVSRQGASMETQYF
>TRBV7-2|TRBJ2-5|many|TRBD2
TGTGCCAGCAGCTTATTGCGCGGGAGGAAGACCCAGTACTTC
CASSLLRGRKTQYF
>TRBV12-3/TRBV12-4|TRBJ1-1|many|-
TGTGCCAGCAACGAGGGAACCACTGAAGCTTTCTTT
CASNEGTTEAFF
>TRBV6-5|TRBJ1-3|-|TRBD1
TGTGCCAGCAGTCCCGAGGACAGGGGAGGAGGAAACACCATATATTTT
CASSPEDRGGGNTIYF
>TRBV6-8|TRBJ2-3|once|-
TGTGCCACTCGGTCTAGGGCAGATACGCAGTATTTT
CATRSRADTQYF
>TRBV27|TRBJ2-1|few|-
TGTGCCAGCAGTTTAAAACTGGCCTACAATGAGCAGTTCTTC
CASSLKLAYNEQFF
>TRBV7-6|TRBJ1-4|many|-
TGTGCCAGCAGCCGCGGGACGGTGACTAATGAAAAACTGTTTTTT
CASSRGTVTNEKLFF
>TRBV7-2|TRBJ1-4|many|-
TGTGCCAGCAGCACTCGAGGAGTTTTTGAAAAACTGTTTTTT
CASSTRGVFEKLFF
>TRBV4-2|TRBJ1-1|-|-
TGTGCCAGCAGCCAGCAAACAGGTCGCACTGAAGCTTTCTTT
CASSQQTGRTEAFF
>TRBV4-1|TRBJ1-2|few|-
TGCGCCAGCAGCCAGTTGTATGGACAAGGGGCGGCCGGCTACACCTTC
CASSQLYGQGAAGYTF
>TRBV7-9|TRBJ2-1|many|-
TGTGCCAGCAGCTTCGAACTTCAAGGCGACAATGAGCAGTTCTTC
CASSFELQGDNEQFF
>TRBV7-9|TRBJ2-7|few|TRBD1
TGTGCCAGCAGCTTAGAAGGGACAGGGCCTAGCTCCTACGAGCAGTACTTC
CASSLEGTGPSSYEQYF
>TRBV7-9|TRBJ2-5|-|-
TGTGCCAGCAGCTCGGGATACTACCCCCAAGAGACCCAGTACTTC
CASSSGYYPQETQYF
>TRBV5-1|TRBJ2-1|-|-
TGCGCCAGCAGCTTTTCTGGGACAACCAATTATGAGCAGTTCTTC
CASSFSGTTNYEQFF
>TRBV7-4|TRBJ2-2|-|TRBD1
TGTGCCAGCAGCTTAGCGAGGACAGGGCTCACCGGGGAGCTGTTTTTT
CASSLARTGLTGELFF
>TRBV28|TRBJ1-4|few|TRBD1
TGTGCCAGCAGTTTAAATACAGGGGGTGAAAAACTGTTTTTT
CASSLNTGGEKLFF
>TRBV4-1|TRBJ1-4|few|-
TGCGCCAGCCTCGAGGGGACGAATGAAAAACTGTTTTTT
CASLEGTNEKLFF
>TRBV7-8|TRBJ2-2|-|-
TGTGCCAGCGGTACCGAATTAATAAACACCGGGGAGCTGTTTTTT
CASGTELINTGELFF
>TRBV19|TRBJ1-1|few|TRBD1
TGTGCCAGTCGGACAGGGGGCCGGGGCACTGAAGCTTTCTTT
CASRTGGRGTEAFF
>TRBV4-1|TRBJ2-1|many|-
TGCGCCAGCAGCCAAAGAGATGAGCAGTTCTTC
CASSQRDEQFF
>TRBV6-1|TRBJ2-7|-|-
TGTGCCAGCAGTGAATGGTATGGGTCCCGTCGGGACGAGCAGTACTTC
CASSEWYGSRRDEQYF
>TRBV7-9|TRBJ1-2|many|-
TGTGCCAGCAGCTCAAGGTCGGTCTATGGCTACACCTTC
CASSSRSVYGYTF
>TRBV6-5|TRBJ2-2|many|-
TGTGCCAGCAGGAGGTTAAGCGGGGAGCTGTTTTTT
CASRRLSGELFF
>TRBV7-2|TRBJ1-1|few|-
TGTGCCAGCAGCTTACCGTTGGCACAGCTGAACACTGAAGCTTTCTTT
CASSLPLAQLNTEAFF
>TRBV27|TRBJ1-2|few|-
TGTGCCAGCACCGGGGACGGCTATGGCTACACCTTC
CASTGDGYGYTF
>TRBV28|TRBJ2-2|few|-
TGTGCCAGCAGCACAGAAGTATCAGGTTTGAGTACCGGGGAGCTGTTTTTT
CASSTEVSGLSTGELFF
>TRBV14|TRBJ2-7|-|-
TGTGCCAGCAGCCCCCTCGGACAACTATACGAGCAGTACTTC
CASSPLGQLYEQYF
>TRBV12-3/TRBV12-4|TRBJ1-5|-|-
TGTGCCAGCAGTTTTTGGGGAAACGATCAGCCCCAGCATTTT
CASSFWGNDQPQHF